This T cell receptor beta chain was captured in a study of T cells in tumors after PD-1 blockade (dated by TCRdb to about 2019). About the study as a whole: Exclusion criteria were prior checkpoint blockade, use of systemic immunosuppressants, or recent radiotherapy or other anti-cancer therapy within 4 weeks. Patients received pembrolizumab 200 mg every 3 weeks or cemiplimab 350 mg every 2 weeks. On average, peripheral blood samples had approximately 120,000 TCR templates (range about 23,000-280,000) and 35,000 to 45,000 unique clonotypes. Using site-matched tumors from BCC or SCC patients sampled before and after anti-PD-1 therapy, the study carried out paired single-cell RNA and TCR sequencing. RECIST version 1.1 was the standard used to evaluate clinical response. To compare clonotypes in blood versus tumor, bulk TCR sequencing was run on around eleven peripheral blood samples drawn from roughly 5 patients. A subset of patients also received ongoing daily vismodegib 150 mg during anti-PD-1 treatment.

The sample's time point label, decoded: after anti-PD-1 therapy. For bulk TCRbeta sequencing, genomic DNA was extracted from tumor biopsies or peripheral blood, and input amounts ranged from 616 ng to 6,004 ng. Every patient was a poor candidate for surgical resection and had histologically proven advanced or metastatic basal or squamous cell carcinoma. Of the approximately 12 patients in the basal cell carcinoma cohort, roughly 8 underwent bulk tumor TCR sequencing. The CDR3 numbers 16 residues from cysteine through phenylalanine. Only CDR3 DNA remains: 48 bases, in frame from the first base. CDR1 and CDR2, looked up from the germline V gene, are SGHTA and FQGTGA. Germline trimming amounts to 3 bases on V and 1 base on J, with 5 as the count of junction bases outside the gene matches. Deep TCRbeta sequencing was performed with the immunoSEQ platform. Concerning the study's data processing: For further analysis, only productive rearrangements were exported out of the immunoSEQ Analyzer. T cell phenotypes were assigned to bulk TCRbeta clonotypes by matching the clonotypes to single-cell RNA+TCR-seq clones with the same TCRbeta sequence. Tumor enrichment of a clone was calculated by dividing the clone's tumor frequency by the clone's PBMC frequency, both taken from bulk TCR sequencing. GLIPH was used to group TCRs into specificity groups, clusters of distinct TCRs likely recognizing common antigens via shared CDR3 motifs. Entries here come from immuneACCESS through TCRdb and include only in-frame sequences with V and J called. Some clones fail to appear in such tables; in the studies checked, an unresolved V gene covers under half of the shortfall, and the cause of the remainder is unknown. That table furnishes V, J and clone size, whereas the DNA furnished D and trimming. Across this sample there are around 35,000 clones, with 73% seen only once. The top ten clones comprise 30% to 50% of the sample.

In this sample, this clone turned up a few times. The antigen this receptor binds is unknown. No base quality values were provided; no much bigger clone lies one nucleotide off. Findings and caveats that apply to the study as a whole: Roughly two fifths of the TCR clonotypes from tumors also showed up in blood, and some novel exhausted tumor clones were present in pre-treatment blood, which suggests peripheral recruitment. Where the novel T cell clones came from was not determined, and possible sources could include lymphoid organs or rare unexpanded clones inside the tumor or in the tumor periphery.

The chain is made from TRBV7-3 and TRBJ2-3; TRBD2 lines up with 9 middle nucleotides. The sequence came from a human donor with basal cell carcinoma. The sequencing here drew on PBMCs, taken after anti-PD-1 treatment. This receptor has the CDR3 CASSLGLASGTDTQYF. The sequenced DNA: TGTGCCAGCAGCTTGGGACTAGCTTCGGGCACAGATACGCAGTATTTT.